Sequencing of this T cell receptor (beta chain) was carried out in a study of cytomegalovirus exposure and HLA in healthy donors. Study-level results: Per published reports, the classifier diagnosed cytomegalovirus status with high specificity and sensitivity. There were 150 to 200 TCR beta chains listed as cytomegalovirus-associated. Among TCR sequences, most were rare, though some public TCRs appeared in many donors.

Separate from the approximately 670-subject first cohort, the roughly 120-subject validation cohort was the one that the donors belonged to. TCRdb's copy holds only in-frame clones and misses some; the assay was immunoSEQ multiplex PCR. The sample comprises about 340,000 clones, approximately 90% of which are singletons, and about 0.91% rests with the top ten. Trimming removed 6 bases from V and 3 bases from J; junction bases left unmatched: 16. Germline loops: CDR1 MNHEY, CDR2 SMNVEV (reference sequence). This CDR3 spans 18 amino acids. As to this clone: What it recognizes is unknown.

This clonotype originated in a woman aged 18-29 years in good health and CMV-seronegative. The V gene is TRBV27, the J gene TRBJ2-2; 7 bases align to TRBD1. What was sequenced was PBMCs. CDR3 residues: CASRKGASLGWDTGELFF. The CDR3 nucleotides are TGTGCCAGCAGAAAGGGGGCCAGTCTGGGGTGGGACACCGGGGAGCTGTTTTTT.